Shown below are 32 T cell receptor beta chains from a single sample sequenced in a study of cytomegalovirus exposure and HLA in healthy donors. PCR involved 60 Vbeta and 13 Jbeta primers. Sequencing used immunoSEQ multiplex PCR; TCRdb keeps in-frame clones, though not all of them. The sample holds approximately 150,000 clones, around 72% seen once. Sequences were obtained from PBMCs. These receptors all come from a man aged 50 to 60 in good health and CMV-seronegative.

This chain joins TRBV10-3 and TRBJ1-2; TRBD1 agrees at 7 bases. The ends lost 0 bases at V and 6 bases at J; junction bases unmatched: 10. CDR3 length: 16 amino acids. Germline V gene lookup returns CDR1 ENHRY and CDR2 SYGVKD. CDR3 DNA sequence: TGTGCCATCAGTGAGTCGAGGACAGGAGGGCTGGATGGCTACACCTTC. It yields the protein CAISESRTGGLDGYTF.

The chain is built from TRBV7-8 and TRBJ1-1, with D perhaps TRBD1 (6 bases). Looked up from germline, CDR1 is SGHVS and CDR2 is FQNEAQ. The CDR3 is 14 residues long. V lost 5 bases, J lost 0 bases, and 10 bases lay in between. CDR3 protein: CASSPDSLNTEAFF. The CDR3 DNA reads TGTGCCAGCAGCCCGGACAGCCTGAACACTGAAGCTTTCTTT.

The V call is TRBV5-4, the J call TRBJ2-7, with a tentative D call TRBD2 (6 bases). Deletions cut 5 bases from V and 2 bases from J, with 11 bases between. The CDR3 length is 13 residues. Per germline, CDR1 SGHNT and CDR2 YYREEE (reference sequence). CDR3 in DNA: TGTGCCAGCAGGTCTGCGGGGACCTACGAGCAGTACTTC. This translates into CASRSAGTYEQYF.

This clone has only a few counts. The rearrangement joins TRBV7-8 to TRBJ2-7, with 8 bases identical to TRBD1. V lost 4 bases and J lost 5; bases outside the gene matches: 16. Germline V gives CDR1 SGHVS, CDR2 FQNEAQ. This CDR3 has 17 residues. The CDR3 loop reads CASSSQFGQGRRNEQYF. DNA of the CDR3: TGTGCCAGCAGCTCCCAATTTGGACAGGGTAGGAGGAACGAGCAGTACTTC.

The J gene is TRBJ1-6, the V gene TRBV19; 7 bases are shared with TRBD1. The germline V gene has CDR1 LNHDA and CDR2 SQIVND (reference sequence). With V trimmed by 7 bases and J by 3 bases, 6 bases remained unmatched. This CDR3 contains 15 residues. For the CDR3, the DNA is TGTGCCAGTACTGAACAGGGGTTCTATAATTCACCCCTCCACTTT. This sequence encodes CASTEQGFYNSPLHF. The full variable domain, its missing parts supplied by reference TRBV19 and TRBJ1-6, is DGGITQSPKYLFRKEGQNVTLSCEQNLNHDAMYWYRQDPGQGLRLIYYSQIVNDFQKGDIAEGYSVSREKKESFPLTVTSAQKNPTAFYLCASTEQGFYNSPLHFGNGTRLTVT.

This chain links TRBV18 with TRBJ1-5; 7 positions agree with TRBD1. The CDR3 runs to 14 residues. Germline V gene sequence: CDR1 KGHSH, CDR2 LQKENI. Trimming at V came to 3 bases and at J to 5 bases, leaving 4 bases not matched to a gene. The CDR3 bases are TGTGCCAGCTCACCTAGACAGGGTGATCAGCCCCAGCATTTT. Residues: CASSPRQGDQPQHF.

The CDR3 DNA sequence: TGTGCCAGCAGCTTTGGGAGCTCCTACGAGCAGTACTTC. Its translation: CASSFGSSYEQYF. The genes are TRBV5-4 and TRBJ2-7; a weak D match, TRBD2 (5 bases). Germline values: CDR1 SGHNT, CDR2 YYREEE (reference sequence). The V end was cut by 2 bases, the J end by 0 bases, with 6 bases between. CDR3 length equals 13 residues.

The chain links TRBV5-1 to TRBJ1-1; TRBD1 might be the D (5 bases). This CDR3 spans 15 amino acids. Looked up from germline, CDR1 is SGHRS and CDR2 is YFSETQ. V dropped 1 base and J dropped 4 bases, with 14 bases sitting between them. The CDR3 nucleotides are TGCGCCAGCAGCTTGTTAGCAGGGCAGAGCACTGAAGCTTTCTTT. Its translation is CASSLLAGQSTEAFF.

The chain has TRBV25-1 and TRBJ1-1, with D unresolved. V gave up 3 bases and J gave up 8 bases, with 10 bases separating them. The CDR3 covers 12 residues. The germline gives CDR1 MGHDK, CDR2 SYGVNS. The CDR3 region has the DNA TGTGCCAGCAGTGACCCGACACCCGAAGCTTTCTTT. Its protein product is CASSDPTPEAFF.

The J gene is TRBJ1-2, the V gene TRBV4-2, with 7 bases lining up with TRBD1. Germline CDR1 is LGHNA and CDR2 is YNFKEQ. V lost 0 bases and J lost 4; bases outside the gene matches: 5. This CDR3 comprises 15 residues. In DNA form, the CDR3 reads TGTGCCAGCAGCCAAGAATTGACAGGGCTCTATGGCTACACCTTC. Translated, it gives CASSQELTGLYGYTF.

This clone was seen more than once but under ten times. V usage is TRBV5-1 and J usage is TRBJ1-1; D possibly corresponds to TRBD1 (5 bases). Germline CDR1 reads SGHRS; CDR2 reads YFSETQ. The CDR3 is 13 amino acids. V dropped 0 bases and J dropped 4 bases, with 7 bases sitting between them. The DNA of the CDR3 is TGCGCCAGCAGCTTGGCAGGGTCCACTGAAGCTTTCTTT. It codes for CASSLAGSTEAFF.

The chain recombines TRBV11-2 with TRBJ1-1; possible D gene TRBD1, 5 bases. The CDR3 is 15 residues long. Germline loops: CDR1 SGHAT, CDR2 FQNNGV. The germline V and J ends were trimmed by 1 base and 3 bases, with 12 bases remaining between them. The CDR3 is CASSLVSGPDTEAFF. CDR3 DNA sequence: TGTGCCAGCAGCTTAGTTTCAGGGCCTGACACTGAAGCTTTCTTT.

The chain recombines TRBV5-1 with TRBJ2-7, with 10 bases lining up with TRBD2. CDR3 length: 14 residues. V was clipped by 4 bases and J by 6 bases; unmatched bases: 7. Germline CDR1 is SGHRS and CDR2 is YFSETQ. CDR3 sequence reads: CASSPIAGGGEQYF. The CDR3 DNA follows: TGCGCCAGCAGCCCTATAGCGGGGGGAGGCGAGCAGTACTTC.

The chain employs TRBV28 and TRBJ1-5; tentative D call: TRBD1 (5 bases). The CDR3 sequence is 15 residues long. The V end lost 6 bases, the J end lost 4 bases, and 16 bases lay between the germline ends. Germline V gives CDR1 MDHEN, CDR2 SYDVKM. CDR3 loop: CASSSGGGKNQPQHF. In DNA, the CDR3 is TGTGCCAGCAGCTCCGGGGGAGGGAAGAATCAGCCCCAGCATTTT.

The CDR3 nucleotides are TGTGCCAGTAGTATATCGGGGGGGGCCGGGGATACGCAGTATTTT. Its protein product is CASSISGGAGDTQYF. The chain is built from TRBV19 and TRBJ2-3, with TRBD2 identical over 8 bases. Per the germline V gene, CDR1 is LNHDA and CDR2 is SQIVND (reference sequence). The CDR3 loop spans 15 amino acids. After removal of 2 bases from V and 6 bases from J, the junction contained 7 bases not matched to a gene.

The sample holds one count of this clone. The J gene is TRBJ2-5, the V gene TRBV5-1, with 16 bases fitting TRBD2. Per the germline V gene, CDR1 is SGHRS and CDR2 is YFSETQ. V shed 4 bases, J shed 2 bases, and the junction held 5 bases outside the gene matches. The CDR3 runs 17 residues. CDR3 amino acids: CASSQGLAGGAQETQYF. The DNA of the CDR3 is TGCGCCAGCAGCCAGGGACTAGCGGGGGGGGCTCAAGAGACCCAGTACTTC.

The CDR3 spells CASSVHGQGSTDTQYF. For the CDR3, the DNA is TGTGCCAGCAGTGTCCATGGACAGGGGAGCACAGATACGCAGTATTTT. V usage is TRBV2 and J usage is TRBJ2-3; TRBD1 aligns across 9 bases. The junction had 5 bases not matched to a gene; V was cut back by 4 bases and J by 0 bases. The CDR3 extends over 16 amino acids. Germline CDR1 and CDR2: SNHLY and FYNNEI.

This clone was observed a few times. The chain uses TRBV4-2 and TRBJ2-5; 10 bases agree with TRBD1. The CDR3 is made up of 15 amino acids. Germline V gives CDR1 LGHNA, CDR2 YNFKEQ. V lost 4 bases, J lost 4 bases, and 6 bases stayed unmatched. CDR3 DNA: TGTGCCAGCAGCCCCGCCGGGGACAGGGGAGAGACCCAGTACTTC. Translating gives CASSPAGDRGETQYF.

The chain is built from TRBV19 and TRBJ2-2; D possibly corresponds to TRBD1 (5 bases). This CDR3 has 16 amino acids. Trimming stripped 7 bases from V and 2 bases from J, with 17 bases between. CDR1 LNHDA and CDR2 SQIVND come from the germline V gene (reference sequence). CDR3 DNA sequence: TGTGCCAGTACAAGGGGCGCGACAACCAACACCGGGGAGCTGTTTTTT. Its protein product is CASTRGATTNTGELFF.

This chain links TRBV18 with TRBJ2-7; 12 bases align to TRBD2. The CDR3 sequence is 15 residues long. The germline V gene encodes CDR1 KGHSH and CDR2 LQKENI. J was trimmed by 7 bases and V by 4 bases; bases with no gene match: 8. The CDR3 DNA sequence: TGTGCCAGCTCACTCGGGACTAGCGGGCTCCAGGAGCAGTACTTC. It translates to CASSLGTSGLQEQYF. Full variable domain (rest looked up from reference TRBV18 and TRBJ2-7): NAGVMQNPRHLVRRRGQEARLRCSPMKGHSHVYWYRQLPEEGLKFMVYLQKENIIDESGMPKERFSAEFPKEGPSILRIQQVVRGDSAAYFCASSLGTSGLQEQYFGPGTRLTVT.

Only a few counts were recorded for this clone. The CDR3 sequence is CASSLEGQGTSPLHF. DNA for the CDR3: TGCGCCAGCAGCTTGGAGGGACAGGGGACTTCACCCCTCCACTTT. V and J are TRBV5-1 and TRBJ1-6, with TRBD1 identical over 10 bases. This CDR3 comprises 15 residues. Trimming removed 0 bases from V and 9 bases from J; junction bases left unmatched: 3. CDR1 is SGHRS, CDR2 YFSETQ, per germline.

This chain uses TRBV7-8 with TRBJ1-2, with TRBD1 matching 10 bases. J gave up 1 base and V 5 bases, and 4 bases lay outside the gene matches. The CDR3 runs to 15 residues. Germline V gene lookup returns CDR1 SGHVS and CDR2 FQNEAQ. The CDR3 here is CASSPGDRGNYGYTF. CDR3 nucleotide sequence: TGTGCCAGCAGCCCGGGGGACAGGGGTAACTATGGCTACACCTTC.

This clone appeared a few times. This chain uses TRBV6-6 with TRBJ2-7, with 7 nucleotides matching TRBD1. The V gene's germline CDR1 is MNHNY and CDR2 SVGAGI (reference sequence). The trim removed 6 bases at V and 2 bases at J, leaving 7 bases unmatched. The CDR3 runs 14 residues. The CDR3 reads CASSIQGTPYEQYF. CDR3 coding DNA: TGTGCCAGCAGCATACAGGGGACCCCCTACGAGCAGTACTTC.

This chain uses TRBV6-1 with TRBJ2-7; tentative D call: TRBD1 (6 bases). From germline, CDR1 is MNHNS and CDR2 SASEGT. The ends were cut back, 8 bases at V and 4 bases at J, with 18 bases in the middle. The CDR3 consists of 14 residues. CDR3 bases: TGTGCCAGCTCGGACAGTTGGGGGAATTACGAGCAGTACTTC. Protein: CASSDSWGNYEQYF.

The genes are TRBV6-4 and TRBJ1-6; no firm D call. Trimming stripped 3 bases from V and 4 bases from J, with 10 bases between. The CDR3 extends over 15 amino acids. Germline CDR1 MRHNA, CDR2 SNTAGT. The CDR3 bases are TGTGCCAGCAGTGAACCGACACATTATAATTCACCCCTCCACTTT. This codes for CASSEPTHYNSPLHF.

V gene TRBV6-5 combines with J gene TRBJ2-3; no clear D gene. The CDR3 length is 14 residues. Germline V gene data show CDR1 as MNHEY and CDR2 as SVGAGI. V lost 2 bases, J lost 6 bases, and 12 bases lay in between. CDR3 DNA sequence: TGTGCCAGCAGTTACCGAGTAGAGTCGGATACGCAGTATTTT. Its translation: CASSYRVESDTQYF.

The CDR3 here is CASSLGPGTGELFF. DNA of the CDR3: TGCGCCAGCAGCTTGGGGCCGGGAACGGGGGAGCTGTTTTTT. The J gene is TRBJ2-2, the V gene TRBV5-1; possibly TRBD2 for D (5 bases). Germline values: CDR1 SGHRS, CDR2 YFSETQ. The germline V and J ends were trimmed by 0 bases and 8 bases, with 11 bases remaining between them. The CDR3 extends over 14 amino acids.

This chain's CDR3 is CASSRTGANTDTQYF. DNA for the CDR3: TGTGCCAGCAGTCGGACAGGGGCGAACACAGATACGCAGTATTTT. This chain uses TRBV6-5 with TRBJ2-3; 9 bases agree with TRBD1. The length of the CDR3 is 15 residues. Germline V gene sequence: CDR1 MNHEY, CDR2 SVGAGI. The junction had 5 bases not matched to a gene; V was cut back by 5 bases and J by 2 bases.

The chain is built from TRBV10-1 and TRBJ2-5, with D possibly being TRBD1 (6 bases). The CDR3 contains 15 residues. Germline CDR1 reads WNHNN; CDR2 reads SYGVQD (reference sequence). Deletions cut 2 bases from V and 0 bases from J, with 10 bases between. The CDR3 reads CASSETGFDQETQYF. The CDR3 region has the DNA TGCGCCAGCAGTGAGACAGGGTTCGACCAAGAGACCCAGTACTTC.

This rearrangement joins TRBV2 to TRBJ1-2; D possibly corresponds to TRBD1 (6 bases). The CDR3 consists of 16 residues. Trimming left V 2 bases short and J 0 bases short, with 13 bases between. The germline gives CDR1 SNHLY, CDR2 FYNNEI. The CDR3 is CASSEPGALPNYGYTF. The CDR3 DNA sequence: TGTGCCAGCAGTGAACCAGGGGCCCTACCTAACTATGGCTACACCTTC.

Regarding this clone: This specimen includes other DNA sequences encoding the same CDR3. V and J are TRBV7-9 and TRBJ1-1; 7 bases align to TRBD1. There are 14 residues in the CDR3. In germline, CDR1 is SEHNR, CDR2 FQNEAQ (reference sequence). Germline trimming cut 1 base from V and 4 bases from J; bases unmatched to any gene: 3. CDR3 nucleotide sequence: TGTGCCAGCAGCTTAGAAGGGGGCGGCACTGAAGCTTTCTTT. Translating gives CASSLEGGGTEAFF.

This chain joins TRBV7-2 and TRBJ2-2; D is perhaps TRBD1 (6 bases). This CDR3 has 16 amino acids. The V gene's germline CDR1 is SGHTA and CDR2 FQGNSA. The ends were cut back, 5 bases at V and 2 bases at J, with 15 bases in the middle. Written as DNA, the CDR3 is TGTGCCAGCAGCATCCCCCGGACAGTAAACACCGGGGAGCTGTTTTTT. This codes for CASSIPRTVNTGELFF.